This entry describes one T cell receptor beta chain. What it binds is unknown. V lost 5 bases and J lost 2; bases outside the gene matches: 6. The CDR3 consists of 15 residues. The germline CDR1 and CDR2 sequences are LNHDA and SQIVND (reference sequence). A v3.0 immunoSEQ assay was performed at survey level. Libraries were prepared by immunoSEQ multiplex PCR; TCRdb keeps only in-frame clonotypes and omits some of them. The data contain approximately 47,000 clones, about 80% of them seen just once; the ten biggest clones take up 2.5% to 3.5%. The data were taken from a study of long-term antiretroviral therapy in people with HIV. The wider study: The earliest specimens came about a decade ahead of the 2015 immediate-ART recommendation. General study results and limits: Clones that had undergone expansion before ART dominated the repertoire at all time points. Blood draws took place between 2004 and 2017 and possibly involved older ART regimens. Nothing was known about ART adherence, viral resistance or changes in therapy.

This chain uses TRBV19 with TRBJ1-3; 7 positions match TRBD1. The sequence was collected from a woman in her late teens or twenties with HIV. The specimen was unsorted PBMCs, collected 0.8 years after starting antiretroviral therapy. CDR3 protein: CASSGDSRPGNTIYF. The CDR3 coding sequence is TGTGCCAGTAGTGGGGACAGCCGCCCTGGAAACACCATATATTTT. The whole variable domain, remainder taken from reference TRBV19 and TRBJ1-3, is DGGITQSPKYLFRKEGQNVTLSCEQNLNHDAMYWYRQDPGQGLRLIYYSQIVNDFQKGDIAEGYSVSREKKESFPLTVTSAQKNPTAFYLCASSGDSRPGNTIYFGEGSWLTVV.